This TCR beta chain was profiled in a study of metastatic and nonmetastatic thyroid tumors. Concerning this clone: Its target is unknown.

TCRdb re-clonotyped the PCR reads through MiXCR. The sample yields about 20,000 clones, approximately 34% seen once. The entire patient cohort was treatment-naive prior to thyroid surgery. General study points: Significantly greater TCR beta diversity was reportedly found in malignant thyroid tumors than in benign nodules (in blood and tumor).

Per germline, CDR1 KGHDR and CDR2 SFDVKD. This CDR3 contains 13 residues. The V gene lost 6 bases and the J gene lost 4 bases, with 12 bases spanning the gap. The source is a female donor with papillary thyroid cancer or a benign thyroid nodule (not recorded which). Some clones in this sample may be carry-over from other donors' samples. This chain uses TRBV24-1 with TRBJ2-7, with D unresolved. Sequenced: tumor tissue. The CDR3 loop is CATSTPGAYEQYF. Written as DNA, the CDR3 is TGTGCCACCAGTACTCCGGGTGCATACGAGCAGTACTTC.